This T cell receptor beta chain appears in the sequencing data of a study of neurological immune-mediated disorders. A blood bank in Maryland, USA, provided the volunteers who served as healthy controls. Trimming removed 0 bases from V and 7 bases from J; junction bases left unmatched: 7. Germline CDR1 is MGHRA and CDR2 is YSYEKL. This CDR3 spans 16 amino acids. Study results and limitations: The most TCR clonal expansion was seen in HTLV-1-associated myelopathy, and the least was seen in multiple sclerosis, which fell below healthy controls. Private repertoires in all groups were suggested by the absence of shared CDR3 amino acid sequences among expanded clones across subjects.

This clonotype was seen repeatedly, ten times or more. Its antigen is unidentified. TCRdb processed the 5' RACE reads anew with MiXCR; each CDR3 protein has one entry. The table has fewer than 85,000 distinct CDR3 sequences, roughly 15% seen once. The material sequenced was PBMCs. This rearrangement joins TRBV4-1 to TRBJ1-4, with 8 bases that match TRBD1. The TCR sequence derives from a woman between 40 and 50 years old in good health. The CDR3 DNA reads TGCGCCAGCAGCCAAGATGATGGGACAGGAAGTGAAAAACTGTTTTTT. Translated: CASSQDDGTGSEKLFF.